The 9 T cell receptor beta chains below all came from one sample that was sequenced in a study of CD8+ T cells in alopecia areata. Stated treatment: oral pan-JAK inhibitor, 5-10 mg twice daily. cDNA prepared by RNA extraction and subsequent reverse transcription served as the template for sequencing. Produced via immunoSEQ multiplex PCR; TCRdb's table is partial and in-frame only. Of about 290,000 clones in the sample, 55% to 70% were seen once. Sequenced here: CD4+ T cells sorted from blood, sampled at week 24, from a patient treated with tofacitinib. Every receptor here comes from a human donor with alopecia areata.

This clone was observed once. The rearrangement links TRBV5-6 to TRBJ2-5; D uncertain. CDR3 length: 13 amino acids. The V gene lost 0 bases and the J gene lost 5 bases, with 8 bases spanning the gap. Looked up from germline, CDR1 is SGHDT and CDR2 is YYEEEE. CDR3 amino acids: CASSLEGTETQYF. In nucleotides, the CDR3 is TGTGCCAGCAGCTTGGAGGGTACCGAGACCCAGTACTTC.

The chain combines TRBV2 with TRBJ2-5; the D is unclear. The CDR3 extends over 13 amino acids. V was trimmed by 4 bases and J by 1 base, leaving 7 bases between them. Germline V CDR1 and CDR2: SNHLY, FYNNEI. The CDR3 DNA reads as TGTGCCAGCAGTGGGGAAACCCAAGAGACCCAGTACTTC. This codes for CASSGETQETQYF.

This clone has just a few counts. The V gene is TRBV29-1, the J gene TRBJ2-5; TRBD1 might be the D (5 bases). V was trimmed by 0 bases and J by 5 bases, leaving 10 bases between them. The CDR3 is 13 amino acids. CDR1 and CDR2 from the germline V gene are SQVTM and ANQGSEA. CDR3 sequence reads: CSVEDPRVETQYF. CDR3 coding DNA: TGCAGCGTTGAAGATCCCAGGGTTGAGACCCAGTACTTC.

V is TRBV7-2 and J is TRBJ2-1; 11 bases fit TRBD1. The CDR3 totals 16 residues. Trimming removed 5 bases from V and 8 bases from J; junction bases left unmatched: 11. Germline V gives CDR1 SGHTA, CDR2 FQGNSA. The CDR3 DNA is TGTGCCAGCAGCGGTTCTTCCGGACAGGGGGCCTATGAGCAGTTCTTC. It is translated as CASSGSSGQGAYEQFF.

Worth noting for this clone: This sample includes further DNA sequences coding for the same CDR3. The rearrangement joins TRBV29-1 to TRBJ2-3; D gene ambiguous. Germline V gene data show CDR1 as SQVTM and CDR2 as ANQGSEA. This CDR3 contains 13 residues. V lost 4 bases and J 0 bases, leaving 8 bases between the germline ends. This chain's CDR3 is CSVVGRSTDTQYF. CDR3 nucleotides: TGCAGCGTTGTGGGCCGTAGCACAGATACGCAGTATTTT.

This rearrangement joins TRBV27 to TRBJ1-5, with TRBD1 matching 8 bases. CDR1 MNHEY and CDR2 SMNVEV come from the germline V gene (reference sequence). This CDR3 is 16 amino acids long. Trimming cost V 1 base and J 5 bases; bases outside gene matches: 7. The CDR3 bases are TGTGCCAGCAGTTTATGGTTGACAGGGGTCCATCAGCCCCAGCATTTT. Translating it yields CASSLWLTGVHQPQHF.

The CDR3 sequence is CASSSAFRGETQYF. The CDR3 DNA follows: TGTGCCAGCAGCTCGGCGTTCAGGGGAGAGACCCAGTACTTC. This chain uses TRBV5-6 with TRBJ2-5, with TRBD1 as a possible D gene (6 bases). The CDR3 covers 14 residues. Germline V CDR1 and CDR2: SGHDT, YYEEEE. Trimming removed 3 bases at V and 4 bases at J, with 13 bases between.

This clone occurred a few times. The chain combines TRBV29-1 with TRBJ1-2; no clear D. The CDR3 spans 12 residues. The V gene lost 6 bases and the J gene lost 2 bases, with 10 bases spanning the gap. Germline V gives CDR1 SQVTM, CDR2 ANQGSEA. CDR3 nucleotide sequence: TGCAGCGTCGCCATGGGGAACTATGGCTACACCTTC. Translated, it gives CSVAMGNYGYTF.

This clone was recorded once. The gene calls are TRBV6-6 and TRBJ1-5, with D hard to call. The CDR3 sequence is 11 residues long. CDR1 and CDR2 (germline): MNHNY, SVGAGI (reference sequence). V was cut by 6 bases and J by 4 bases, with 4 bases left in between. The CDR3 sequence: CASSDNQPQHF. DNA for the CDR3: TGTGCCAGCAGCGATAATCAGCCCCAGCATTTT.